A selection of T cell receptor beta chains follows, all from one sample in a study of CD8+CD57+ T cells in acquired aplastic anemia. From the reads, TCRdb called clonotypes with MiXCR, one entry per CDR3 protein. The top ten hold 0.75% to 0.95% of the sample, which has under 500,000 distinct CDR3 sequences, about a third seen once. The specimen sequenced was sorted CD4+, CD8+, or CD8+CD57+ T cells (not recorded which) from PBMCs. The receptors stem from a human donor with aplastic anemia. CDR3s include the opening cysteine and the closing phenylalanine or tryptophan. D genes are given only for firm matches. Expanded clones get a size class; other rows say once, few or many, or leave the size out.

abundance: NA
v_gene: TRBV19
j_gene: TRBJ1-6
d_gene: NA
CDR3nt: TGTGCCAGTAGTATTATAGCAGTTGGGGTTAATTCACCCCTCCACTTT
CDR3aa: CASSIIAVGVNSPLHF

abundance: many
v_gene: TRBV20-1
j_gene: TRBJ2-1
d_gene: NA
CDR3nt: TGCAGTGCTAGTTTCAATGAGCAGTTCTTC
CDR3aa: CSASFNEQFF

abundance: many
v_gene: TRBV20-1
j_gene: TRBJ1-5
d_gene: NA
CDR3nt: TGCAGTGCTAGTCCCCGGGGGCACGGCAATCAGCCCCAGCATTTT
CDR3aa: CSASPRGHGNQPQHF

abundance: NA
v_gene: TRBV6-2/TRBV6-3
j_gene: TRBJ2-5
d_gene: NA
CDR3nt: TGTGCCAGCAGTTACTCGAAAGAGACCCAGTACTTC
CDR3aa: CASSYSKETQYF

abundance: many
v_gene: TRBV7-8
j_gene: TRBJ2-3
d_gene: TRBD2
CDR3nt: TGTGCCAGCAGCCGTGAGGCGGGGGGGCCCTCAGATACGCAGTATTTT
CDR3aa: CASSREAGGPSDTQYF

abundance: few
v_gene: TRBV4-3
j_gene: TRBJ2-1
d_gene: NA
CDR3nt: TGCGCCAGCAGCCAAGAAGGGCGATACTCGAATGAGCAGTTCTTC
CDR3aa: CASSQEGRYSNEQFF

abundance: many
v_gene: TRBV5-4
j_gene: TRBJ2-1
d_gene: NA
CDR3nt: TGTGCCAGCAGCTTAGAGGGGAGCTCCTACAATGAGCAGTTCTTC
CDR3aa: CASSLEGSSYNEQFF

abundance: NA
v_gene: TRBV3-1
j_gene: TRBJ1-2
d_gene: TRBD1
CDR3nt: TGTGCCAGCAGCCAGGACAGGGGGCCTGGCTACACCTTC
CDR3aa: CASSQDRGPGYTF

abundance: many
v_gene: TRBV7-9
j_gene: TRBJ1-4
d_gene: NA
CDR3nt: TGTGCCAGCAGCTTAGCGGGGACACCGAATGAAAAACTGTTTTTT
CDR3aa: CASSLAGTPNEKLFF

abundance: few
v_gene: TRBV20-1
j_gene: TRBJ1-3
d_gene: NA
CDR3nt: TGCAGTGCTAGAGATTTTAGGTTCTCTGGAAACACCATATATTTT
CDR3aa: CSARDFRFSGNTIYF

abundance: few
v_gene: TRBV5-1
j_gene: TRBJ2-2
d_gene: NA
CDR3nt: TGCGCCAGCAGCCTAGGAGTCGGGGAGCTGTTTTTT
CDR3aa: CASSLGVGELFF

abundance: NA
v_gene: TRBV9
j_gene: TRBJ2-5
d_gene: TRBD1
CDR3nt: TGTGCCAGCAGCGTAGAGACAGGGCGGGTTAGGGAGACCCAGTACTTC
CDR3aa: CASSVETGRVRETQYF

abundance: few
v_gene: TRBV19
j_gene: TRBJ2-3
d_gene: TRBD2
CDR3nt: TGTGCCAGTAGTAGGCCCCGGACTAGCGGGGTCACAGATACGCAGTATTTT
CDR3aa: CASSRPRTSGVTDTQYF

abundance: NA
v_gene: TRBV7-3
j_gene: TRBJ1-6
d_gene: NA
CDR3nt: TGTGCCAGCAGCTTAAATTCGTTTTCACCCCTCCACTTT
CDR3aa: CASSLNSFSPLHF

abundance: NA
v_gene: TRBV25-1
j_gene: TRBJ2-3
d_gene: NA
CDR3nt: TGTGCCAGCAGTGCCCCTTCCACTACCGAGTACACAGATACGCAGTATTTT
CDR3aa: CASSAPSTTEYTDTQYF

abundance: few
v_gene: TRBV15
j_gene: TRBJ2-1
d_gene: NA
CDR3nt: TGTGCCACCAGCAGGGCCGGGACCTACAATGAGCAGTTCTTC
CDR3aa: CATSRAGTYNEQFF

abundance: NA
v_gene: TRBV20-1
j_gene: TRBJ2-2
d_gene: NA
CDR3nt: TGCAGTGCTAGGTCAGGGGAGAGTACCGGGGAGCTGTTTTTT
CDR3aa: CSARSGESTGELFF

abundance: NA
v_gene: TRBV4-2
j_gene: TRBJ2-7
d_gene: TRBD2
CDR3nt: TGTGCCAGCAGCCAAACCCTTACTAGCGGGCGGTACGAGCAGCACTTC
CDR3aa: CASSQTLTSGRYEQHF

abundance: many
v_gene: TRBV20-1
j_gene: TRBJ1-2
d_gene: TRBD1
CDR3nt: TGCAGTGCTAGCCCCTCGACAGGGCCCTATGGCTACACCTTC
CDR3aa: CSASPSTGPYGYTF

abundance: NA
v_gene: TRBV7-7
j_gene: TRBJ1-1
d_gene: NA
CDR3nt: TGTGCTAGCAGCTTAGACAGATCAGAAGCTTTCTTT
CDR3aa: CASSLDRSEAFF

abundance: NA
v_gene: TRBV11-1
j_gene: TRBJ2-1
d_gene: TRBD2
CDR3nt: TGTGCCAGCAGCTTAGGGGCGCTAGCGGGAGTGCACAATGAGCAGTTCTTC
CDR3aa: CASSLGALAGVHNEQFF

abundance: NA
v_gene: TRBV11-2
j_gene: TRBJ2-7
d_gene: NA
CDR3nt: TGTGCCAGCAGCTTGGACAGCCACGAGTCACCAAAGCGATACGAGCAGTACTTC
CDR3aa: CASSLDSHESPKRYEQYF

abundance: few
v_gene: TRBV6-5
j_gene: TRBJ1-5
d_gene: TRBD1
CDR3nt: TGTGCCAGCAGTTACTCGACCGGGACAGGGTACTCTCCCCAGCATTTT
CDR3aa: CASSYSTGTGYSPQHF

abundance: once
v_gene: TRBV10-3
j_gene: TRBJ1-1
d_gene: NA
CDR3nt: TGTGCCATCAGCAGGGGAGGGATGAACACTGAAGCTTTCTTT
CDR3aa: CAISRGGMNTEAFF

abundance: many
v_gene: TRBV24-1
j_gene: TRBJ1-5
d_gene: NA
CDR3nt: TGTGCCACCAGTGATTCCGTTTATAGCAATCAGCCCCAGCATTTT
CDR3aa: CATSDSVYSNQPQHF

abundance: many
v_gene: TRBV7-8
j_gene: TRBJ1-6
d_gene: NA
CDR3nt: TGTGCCAGCAGCTTTTTACTCTCCTATAATTCACCCCTCCACTTT
CDR3aa: CASSFLLSYNSPLHF

abundance: few
v_gene: TRBV5-1
j_gene: TRBJ1-1
d_gene: NA
CDR3nt: TGCGCCAGCAGCTTTAGCGAAAAGACTGAAGCTTTCTTT
CDR3aa: CASSFSEKTEAFF

abundance: few
v_gene: TRBV25-1
j_gene: TRBJ2-1
d_gene: NA
CDR3nt: TGTGCCAGCACCGAAGATAGATATTACAATGAGCAGTTCTTC
CDR3aa: CASTEDRYYNEQFF

abundance: many
v_gene: TRBV14
j_gene: TRBJ2-7
d_gene: TRBD2
CDR3nt: TGTGCCAGCAGCCTCCTTAGCGGGAGTGGCTCCTACGAGCAGTACTTC
CDR3aa: CASSLLSGSGSYEQYF

abundance: NA
v_gene: TRBV20-1
j_gene: TRBJ1-6
d_gene: NA
CDR3nt: TGCAGTGCTCGGGACAACGAAGATAGCCCTTATAATTCACCCCTCCACTTT
CDR3aa: CSARDNEDSPYNSPLHF

abundance: many
v_gene: TRBV7-9
j_gene: TRBJ1-5
d_gene: NA
CDR3nt: TGTGCCAGCAGCTTCAGCGATCAGCCCCAGCATTTT
CDR3aa: CASSFSDQPQHF

abundance: many
v_gene: TRBV11-2
j_gene: TRBJ2-3
d_gene: TRBD2
CDR3nt: TGTGCCAGCAGCTTAAAGCGGGGGGGCGAGGATACGCAGTATTTT
CDR3aa: CASSLKRGGEDTQYF

abundance: many
v_gene: TRBV19
j_gene: TRBJ1-1
d_gene: NA
CDR3nt: TGTGCCACGACTTTGGGGGGCCACTTAGGTGAAGCTTTCTTT
CDR3aa: CATTLGGHLGEAFF

abundance: few
v_gene: TRBV10-3
j_gene: TRBJ1-1
d_gene: TRBD1
CDR3nt: TGTGCCATACGGACAGGCCAGAACACTGAAGCTTTCTTT
CDR3aa: CAIRTGQNTEAFF

abundance: many
v_gene: TRBV7-3
j_gene: TRBJ2-1
d_gene: TRBD2
CDR3nt: TGTGCCAGCAGCTTAATAGCGGGGGAGGGTGAGCAGTTCTTC
CDR3aa: CASSLIAGEGEQFF

abundance: NA
v_gene: TRBV2
j_gene: TRBJ2-1
d_gene: NA
CDR3nt: TGTGCCAGCAGCTCCCTCCTTTCGGGAATCGATGAGCAGTTCTTC
CDR3aa: CASSSLLSGIDEQFF

abundance: many
v_gene: TRBV2
j_gene: TRBJ1-1
d_gene: NA
CDR3nt: TGTGCCACCCGGAGGGGGACAACGAACACTGAAGCTTTCTTT
CDR3aa: CATRRGTTNTEAFF

abundance: NA
v_gene: TRBV20-1
j_gene: TRBJ1-1
d_gene: NA
CDR3nt: TGCAGTGCCTATCGGGTGAATGAAGCTTTCTTT
CDR3aa: CSAYRVNEAFF

abundance: many
v_gene: TRBV24-1
j_gene: TRBJ2-1
d_gene: NA
CDR3nt: TGTGCCACCAGTGATTCCCAGGGTATCGCCTACAATGAGCAGTTCTTC
CDR3aa: CATSDSQGIAYNEQFF

abundance: many
v_gene: TRBV5-1
j_gene: TRBJ2-7
d_gene: TRBD2
CDR3nt: TGCGCCAGCAGCCTAAACAGCGGGATAATCTACGAGCAGTACTTC
CDR3aa: CASSLNSGIIYEQYF